This T cell receptor beta chain originates from a study of blood T cell repertoires in COVID-19. Overall study context: Samples came from the United States, Italy and Spain, spanning acute and convalescent COVID-19. PBMCs, B-cell-depleted T cells, or T cells provided the cDNA or gDNA that made up the material.

This CDR3 comprises 16 residues. V gave up 8 bases and J gave up 1 base; unmatched junction bases: 10. Original processing methods: Using reference gene primer amplification, nucleated cell counts were estimated. Here immunoSEQ multiplex PCR was the method, and the copy in TCRdb shows in-frame clones only, minus some. D and trimming were read from the DNA, whereas the V and J calls and clone size are those reported in that table. The sample has approximately 90,000 clones; 81% are singletons. Sequencing was carried out using peripheral blood. The source is a man aged 55 to 70 with acute or convalescent COVID-19. V is TRBV23-1 and J is TRBJ2-2, with 7 bases matching TRBD2. TRBV23-1 is an ORF for which the function is uncertain. The CDR3 coding sequence is TGCGCCAGCCTTAATCGGGGGGACGGGAACACCGGGGAGCTGTTTTTT. This gives the protein CASLNRGDGNTGELFF.